These T cell receptor beta chains were read from a single sample in a study of T cell changes during pregnancy in multiple sclerosis. Profiling relied on immunoSEQ multiplex PCR, and the TCRdb table lists in-frame clones only, not all of them. This table has 60,000 to 75,000 clones, about 92% appearing once. This specimen consisted of peripheral blood, obtained after pregnancy. The receptors were gathered from a female donor with multiple sclerosis, enrolled in a pregnancy study. Each CDR3 is given with its conserved first and last residue. Each record gives: J gene, clone size, V gene, D gene, CDR3 protein, CDR3 DNA. D genes are given only for firm matches. Clone sizes are given selectively: once, few, many, or a class where the clone is expanded.

>TRBJ2-1|.|TRBV18|TRBD2
CASSPVLAGGTYNEQFF
TGTGCCAGCTCACCAGTACTAGCGGGAGGGACCTACAATGAGCAGTTCTTC
>TRBJ2-5|.|TRBV12-5|.
CASSAGGWQETQYF
TGTGCTAGTTCCGCCGGCGGTTGGCAAGAGACCCAGTACTTC
>TRBJ2-7|.|TRBV18|TRBD1
CASSPGTGSSYEQYF
TGTGCCAGCTCGCCCGGGACAGGGAGCTCCTACGAGCAGTACTTC
>TRBJ2-7|.|TRBV28|.
CASSLLGTSYEQYF
TGTGCCAGCAGTTTACTAGGCACTTCCTACGAGCAGTACTTC
>TRBJ2-1|.|TRBV5-1|TRBD2
CASQASGTYNEQFF
TGCGCCAGCCAAGCTAGCGGGACATACAATGAGCAGTTCTTC
>TRBJ2-7|.|TRBV7-2|TRBD1
CASSLRTGYYEQYF
TGTGCCAGCAGCTTAAGGACAGGTTATTACGAGCAGTACTTC
>TRBJ2-5|.|TRBV29-1|TRBD2
CSVSLASRETQYF
TGCAGCGTTTCACTAGCGTCTCGAGAGACCCAGTACTTC
>TRBJ2-5|.|TRBV5-4|TRBD2
CASSLAGLAGDQETQYF
TGTGCCAGCAGCTTGGCGGGACTAGCGGGAGACCAAGAGACCCAGTACTTC
>TRBJ2-1|.|TRBV10-1|TRBD1
CASSSGTGIDEQFF
TGCGCCAGCAGTTCCGGGACAGGGATCGATGAGCAGTTCTTC
>TRBJ1-1|.|TRBV13|.
CASSLGGQRKNTEAFF
TGTGCCAGCAGCTTAGGCGGACAGCGGAAGAACACTGAAGCTTTCTTT
>TRBJ2-1|.|TRBV6-5|TRBD2
CASSPSSGSYNEQFF
TGTGCCAGCAGTCCCTCTAGCGGTTCCTACAATGAGCAGTTCTTC
>TRBJ1-1|.|TRBV7-9|TRBD1
CASSLDTGVKAFF
TGTGCCAGCAGCTTAGATACAGGGGTTAAGGCTTTCTTT
>TRBJ1-4|once|TRBV2|TRBD1
CASTGQDLNEKLFF
TGTGCCAGCACCGGACAGGACCTGAATGAAAAACTGTTTTTT
>TRBJ1-4|.|TRBV19|.
CASTDDSRNEKLFF
TGTGCCAGTACCGATGACAGCCGTAATGAAAAACTGTTTTTT
>TRBJ2-1|.|TRBV6-5|TRBD2
CASSPGTTYNEQFF
TGTGCCAGCAGTCCCGGGACTACTTACAATGAGCAGTTCTTC
>TRBJ1-2|.|TRBV5-5|TRBD1
CASSTDRGLYGYTF
TGTGCCAGCAGCACGGACAGGGGACTCTATGGCTACACCTTC
>TRBJ2-1|.|TRBV5-4|TRBD1
CASSPWASGGEDEQFF
TGTGCCAGCAGCCCATGGGCGTCAGGGGGCGAGGATGAGCAGTTCTTC
>TRBJ2-5|.|TRBV2|.
CASSVGGRRETQYF
TGTGCCAGCAGTGTCGGGGGGCGCAGAGAGACCCAGTACTTC
>TRBJ1-1|.|TRBV6-6|.
CASSLNFYEAFF
TGTGCCAGCAGTCTAAACTTTTACGAGGCTTTCTTT
>TRBJ2-3|.|TRBV27|TRBD2
CATARTSGSTDTQYF
TGTGCCACTGCGAGGACTAGCGGGAGCACAGATACGCAGTATTTT
>TRBJ1-1|.|TRBV6-6|.
CASSYSGGTEAFF
TGTGCCAGCAGTTACTCGGGGGGCACTGAAGCTTTCTTT
>TRBJ1-1|few|TRBV28|.
CAALPGQGKNTEAFF
TGTGCCGCACTCCCAGGGCAGGGGAAGAACACTGAAGCTTTCTTT
>TRBJ1-2|.|TRBV5-1|.
CASSLVSNYGYTF
TGCGCCAGCAGCTTGGTATCTAACTATGGCTACACCTTC
>TRBJ2-3|.|TRBV19|TRBD2
CASRTSGTSTDTQYF
TGTGCCAGTAGAACTAGCGGGACTAGCACAGATACGCAGTATTTT
>TRBJ1-3|.|TRBV18|.
CASSRLGEIGNTIYF
TGTGCCAGCTCACGACTCGGGGAAATTGGAAACACCATATATTTT
>TRBJ2-2|.|TRBV9|TRBD1
CASSVNPDRDGGTGELFF
TGTGCCAGCAGCGTCAACCCAGACAGGGATGGCGGTACCGGGGAGCTGTTTTTT
>TRBJ1-5|few|TRBV10-3|.
CAISETADQPQHF
TGTGCCATCAGTGAAACGGCGGATCAGCCCCAGCATTTT
>TRBJ2-7|.|TRBV7-2|.
CASSLRTLQREQYF
TGTGCCAGCAGCCTTAGGACTTTGCAGAGGGAGCAGTACTTC
>TRBJ2-7|.|TRBV6-5|.
CASSYRRTYEQYF
TGTGCCAGCAGTTACAGGCGGACCTACGAGCAGTACTTC
>TRBJ2-1|.|TRBV10-1|TRBD2
CASSESSGRAGEQFF
TGCGCCAGCAGTGAATCTAGCGGGAGGGCCGGTGAGCAGTTCTTC
>TRBJ2-2|.|TRBV19|TRBD1
CASSTQGPGELFF
TGTGCCAGTAGTACACAGGGGCCCGGGGAGCTGTTTTTT
>TRBJ2-5|.|TRBV5-1|TRBD2
CASSPGLAGVQETQYF
TGCGCCAGCAGCCCCGGACTAGCGGGCGTTCAAGAGACCCAGTACTTC
>TRBJ1-2|once|TRBV30|.
CAWSEKSLGRVVYTF
TGTGCCTGGAGCGAAAAGTCCCTTGGCAGGGTGGTCTACACCTTC
>TRBJ2-2|.|TRBV5-1|TRBD2
CASSFSRTSGATGELFF
TGCGCCAGCAGCTTTTCCCGGACTAGCGGAGCCACCGGGGAGCTGTTTTTT
>TRBJ1-3|.|TRBV28|TRBD1
CASSPDRGGFGNTIYF
TGTGCCAGCAGCCCGGACAGGGGCGGCTTTGGAAACACCATATATTTT
>TRBJ1-2|once|TRBV19|.
CASSTPRGTYGYTF
TGTGCCAGTAGTACGCCCCGGGGGACCTATGGCTACACCTTC
>TRBJ2-7|.|TRBV4-3|.
CASSQGTALEPEQYF
TGCGCCAGCAGCCAAGGGACAGCGCTAGAGCCCGAGCAGTACTTC
>TRBJ1-1|.|TRBV9|TRBD1
CASSVTGMNTEAFF
TGTGCCAGCAGCGTGACAGGGATGAACACTGAAGCTTTCTTT
>TRBJ1-2|.|TRBV18|TRBD1
CASSPGTGRLDYGYTF
TGTGCCAGCTCACCAGGGACAGGGAGGCTTGACTATGGCTACACCTTC
>TRBJ2-7|.|TRBV9|TRBD1
CASSPQGGYEQYF
TGTGCCAGCAGCCCACAGGGGGGTTACGAGCAGTACTTC
>TRBJ2-7|.|TRBV27|.
CASKLQRLAYEQYF
TGTGCCAGCAAGTTACAGCGGCTCGCCTACGAGCAGTACTTC
>TRBJ2-1|.|TRBV5-1|.
CASSLAALAGYNEQFF
TGCGCCAGCAGCTTGGCCGCGCTAGCAGGTTACAATGAGCAGTTCTTC
>TRBJ2-1|.|TRBV19|.
CASSPGLLASSYNEQFF
TGTGCCAGTAGTCCCGGACTTCTAGCGAGTTCCTACAATGAGCAGTTCTTC
>TRBJ1-1|.|TRBV10-3|.
CAISPTLPRNTEAFF
TGTGCCATCAGTCCCACACTACCGCGGAACACTGAAGCTTTCTTT
>TRBJ1-5|.|TRBV5-5|.
CASSLQEFSNQPQHF
TGTGCCAGCAGCTTGCAGGAATTTAGCAATCAGCCCCAGCATTTT
>TRBJ1-3|.|TRBV28|.
CASSLPQGYGNTIYF
TGTGCCAGCAGTTTACCCCAGGGATACGGAAACACCATATATTTT
>TRBJ1-5|.|TRBV13|.
CASSLREGMGNQPQHF
TGTGCCAGCAGCCTGCGCGAGGGAATGGGCAATCAGCCCCAGCATTTT
>TRBJ2-7|.|TRBV6-5|.
CASRADDRIVEQYF
TGTGCCAGCAGAGCTGACGACAGGATTGTCGAGCAGTACTTC
>TRBJ1-2|.|TRBV19|.
CASSPTPGGNGYTF
TGTGCCAGTAGCCCTACCCCCGGCGGGAACGGCTACACCTTC
>TRBJ2-1|.|TRBV14|TRBD1
CASSLLETGEGVDEQFF
TGTGCCAGCAGCCTTCTGGAGACAGGGGAAGGGGTCGATGAGCAGTTCTTC
>TRBJ1-5|.|TRBV6-6|TRBD1
CASRPMTGEAQPQHF
TGTGCCAGCAGGCCCATGACAGGGGAAGCACAGCCCCAGCATTTT
>TRBJ2-7|.|TRBV14|.
CASSQAGEAYF
TGTGCCAGCAGCCAAGCCGGGGAAGCCTACTTC
>TRBJ1-5|.|TRBV2|TRBD1
CASRLTGTSNQPQHF
TGTGCCAGCAGACTGACAGGGACGAGCAATCAGCCCCAGCATTTT
>TRBJ2-1|.|TRBV19|TRBD2
CASSQVAGMDEQFF
TGTGCCAGTAGTCAGGTAGCGGGAATGGATGAGCAGTTCTTC
>TRBJ2-2|.|TRBV6-6|TRBD2
CASRGLANTGELFF
TGTGCCAGCAGGGGACTAGCGAACACCGGGGAGCTGTTTTTT
>TRBJ1-2|once|TRBV5-6|TRBD1
CASGQGAEGYTF
TGTGCCAGCGGACAGGGGGCTGAGGGCTACACCTTC
>TRBJ1-2|.|TRBV18|TRBD1
CASSPESGRGRGYTF
TGTGCCAGCTCACCGGAATCCGGCAGGGGGCGAGGCTACACCTTC
>TRBJ2-3|.|TRBV5-1|TRBD2
CASRQSGSSTDTQYF
TGCGCCAGCAGACAAAGCGGGAGTAGTACAGATACGCAGTATTTT
>TRBJ2-1|once|TRBV2|TRBD2
CASSDASGRSYNEQFF
TGTGCCAGCAGTGACGCTAGCGGGAGATCCTACAATGAGCAGTTCTTC